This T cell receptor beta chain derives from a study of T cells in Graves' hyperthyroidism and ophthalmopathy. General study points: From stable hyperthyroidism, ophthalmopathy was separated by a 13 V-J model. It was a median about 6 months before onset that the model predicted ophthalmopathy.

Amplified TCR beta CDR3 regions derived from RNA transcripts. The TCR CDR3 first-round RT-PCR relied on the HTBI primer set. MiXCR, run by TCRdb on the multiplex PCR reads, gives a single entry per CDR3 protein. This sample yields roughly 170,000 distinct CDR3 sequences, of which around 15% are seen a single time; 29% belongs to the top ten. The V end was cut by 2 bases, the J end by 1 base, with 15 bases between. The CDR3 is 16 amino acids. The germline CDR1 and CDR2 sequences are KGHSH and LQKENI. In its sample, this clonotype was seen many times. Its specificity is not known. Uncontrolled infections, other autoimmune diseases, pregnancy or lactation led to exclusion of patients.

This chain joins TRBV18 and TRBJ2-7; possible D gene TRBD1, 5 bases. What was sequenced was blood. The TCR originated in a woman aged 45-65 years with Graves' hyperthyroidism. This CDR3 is CASSPEDSTISYEQYF. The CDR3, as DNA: TGTGCCAGCTCACCAGAAGACAGTACCATTTCCTACGAGCAGTACTTC.